These 8 T cell receptor beta chains originate from one sample sequenced in a study of cytomegalovirus exposure and HLA in healthy donors. Use of 60 Vbeta and 13 Jbeta primers characterized the PCR. Generated by immunoSEQ multiplex PCR, the TCRdb table keeps only in-frame clones and is missing some. Here the sample spans over 140,000 clones, 80% being singletons. Sequenced sample: PBMCs. These receptors were obtained from a man aged 50 to 60 in good health and CMV-seronegative.

The CDR3 here is CASSPTQRQETQYF. The CDR3, as DNA: TGTGCCAGCTCACCCACCCAGCGACAAGAGACCCAGTACTTC. The chain links TRBV18 to TRBJ2-5; D is unclear. Trimming took off 3 bases at V and 2 bases at J, with 10 bases between the two ends. The germline CDR1 and CDR2 sequences are KGHSH and LQKENI. This CDR3 spans 14 amino acids.

The chain links TRBV9 to TRBJ1-6; 7 positions match TRBD1. Per the germline V gene, CDR1 is SGDLS and CDR2 is YYNGEE. This CDR3 has 17 amino acids. After removal of 0 bases from V and 4 bases from J, the junction contained 7 bases not matched to a gene. DNA for the CDR3: TGTGCCAGCAGCGTAGAGGGGGCAGGGGGTTATAATTCACCCCTCCACTTT. The encoded protein is CASSVEGAGGYNSPLHF.

The genes are TRBV19 and TRBJ2-3, with 7 bases aligning to TRBD1. The germline CDR1 and CDR2 sequences are LNHDA and SQIVND (reference sequence). CDR3 length: 16 residues. V shed 1 base, J shed 4 bases, and the junction held 8 bases outside the gene matches. The CDR3 region has the DNA TGTGCCAGTAGTATAGGAAGGGGGCGCAGTCCAGATACGCAGTATTTT. Its translation: CASSIGRGRSPDTQYF.

The chain uses TRBV5-1 and TRBJ2-3; 9 bases align to TRBD1. This CDR3 has 17 amino acids. The V and J ends lost 0 bases and 1 base, in that order; junction bases with no gene match: 6. In germline, CDR1 is SGHRS, CDR2 YFSETQ. Here the CDR3 DNA reads TGCGCCAGCAGCTTGGAACAGGGGGCGCGCGGCACAGATACGCAGTATTTT. Translated: CASSLEQGARGTDTQYF.

This clone was counted a single time. J is TRBJ2-3 and V is TRBV5-1, with D perhaps matching TRBD1 (6 bases). Germline CDR1 reads SGHRS; CDR2 reads YFSETQ. The CDR3 sequence is 14 residues long. The V end lost 6 bases, the J end lost 5 bases, and 16 bases lay between the germline ends. The CDR3 DNA reads as TGCGCCAGCACGCCAGGGGACACCAGAGATACGCAGTATTTT. This codes for CASTPGDTRDTQYF.

V and J are TRBV5-1 and TRBJ2-1; a weak D match, TRBD1 (6 bases). The CDR3 is made up of 13 amino acids. Trimming took 4 bases from V and 6 from J, leaving 11 bases between them. Looked up from germline, CDR1 is SGHRS and CDR2 is YFSETQ. This CDR3 is CASSLTQGNEQFF. The CDR3 DNA follows: TGCGCCAGCAGCCTCACACAGGGCAATGAGCAGTTCTTC. Full variable domain (remainder filled in from reference TRBV5-1 and TRBJ2-1): KAGVTQTPRYLIKTRGQQVTLSCSPISGHRSVSWYQQTPGQGLQFLFEYFSETQRNKGNFPGRFSGRQFSNSRSEMNVSTLELGDSALYLCASSLTQGNEQFFGPGTRLTVL.

The rearrangement uses TRBV11-1 and TRBJ1-4; no reliable D call. Trimming removed 6 bases from V and 6 bases from J, with 11 bases in between. Germline V gene data show CDR1 as SGHAT and CDR2 as FQDESV (reference sequence). The CDR3 totals 13 residues. CDR3 nucleotide sequence: TGTGCCAGCAGTCGAGGGCCGGATGAAAAACTGTTTTTT. This codes for CASSRGPDEKLFF. The whole variable domain, filled in from reference TRBV11-1 and TRBJ1-4, reads EAEVAQSPRYKITEKSQAVAFWCDPISGHATLYWYRQILGQGPELLVQFQDESVVDDSQLPKDRFSAERLKGVDSTLKIQPAELGDSAMYLCASSRGPDEKLFFGSGTQLSVL.

This chain uses TRBV7-3 with TRBJ2-1, with D possibly being TRBD2 (6 bases). With 3 bases removed from V and 6 bases from J, the gap between germline ends came to 18 bases. The CDR3 runs to 16 residues. Germline V CDR1 and CDR2: SGHTA, FQGTGA. CDR3 amino acids: CASSLLGGSPGNEQFF. The CDR3 coding sequence is TGTGCCAGCAGCTTGCTGGGGGGATCCCCCGGCAATGAGCAGTTCTTC.